The TCR beta chain described here comes from a study of cytomegalovirus exposure and HLA in healthy donors. Study conclusions and caveats: Among TCR sequences, most were rare, though some public TCRs appeared in many donors. Researchers reportedly found TCR beta sequences accurately predicted most subjects' HLA-A and HLA-B alleles.

Amplification used 60 Vbeta primers and 13 Jbeta primers. The data were produced by immunoSEQ multiplex PCR, yet TCRdb's version contains in-frame clones alone and is incomplete. The profile covers some 180,000 clones, with around 77% appearing a single time and approximately 3% taken by the ten largest. The CDR3 totals 14 residues. The V segment lost 4 bases and the J segment 3 bases; nucleotides outside the gene matches: 5. Germline V gives CDR1 SGHNT, CDR2 YYREEE (reference sequence). In this sample, this clone turned up a few times. The target antigen is unknown. The gene calls are TRBV5-4 and TRBJ1-2; 8 bases fit TRBD1. Sample: PBMCs. This TCR came from a woman aged 25 to 39 in good health and CMV-seronegative. This CDR3 is CASSPDRADYGYTF. The CDR3 bases are TGTGCCAGCAGCCCGGACAGGGCGGACTATGGCTACACCTTC.